This TCR beta chain was recovered during a study of memory CD4+ T cells and cytomegalovirus serostatus. Study-wide results and limits: Each of approximately 73 CMV-associated TCRbeta sequences occurred in one to five individuals. Suggested: most of the CMV-linked TCR signature lies in CD4+ memory cells.

Worth noting for this clone: Its antigen is unidentified.

The CDR3 is 16 residues long. The junction had 14 bases not matched to a gene; V was cut back by 5 bases and J by 7 bases. Per the germline V gene, CDR1 is MDHEN and CDR2 is SYDVKM. Single viable CD3+CD4+CD8-CD45RO+ cells were sorted as the memory CD4+ T cells. TCRdb keeps only in-frame clones here, not all; method: immunoSEQ multiplex PCR. The sample consists of approximately 47,000 clones, around 78% of them appearing once. Sequencing input: memory CD4+ T cells from blood. The rearrangement links TRBV28 to TRBJ2-1; 7 bases line up with TRBD2. The sequence came from an adult in good health and CMV-seronegative. The CDR3 sequence: CASSPTGTTLQNEQFF. CDR3 sequence (DNA): TGTGCCAGCAGTCCTACCGGGACTACGTTACAGAATGAGCAGTTCTTC.